The 2 T cell receptor beta chains below come from one sample, sequenced in a study of patients and donors after allogeneic stem cell transplantation. One entry per CDR3 protein results from TCRdb running MiXCR on the RT-PCR reads. The sample gives more than 850,000 distinct CDR3 sequences, about 20% of which show up once; 6% is in the top ten. Sequencing was performed on blood, either unsorted or a sorted T cell fraction (not recorded which). These receptors all stem from a human donor who was either an allogeneic HSCT recipient or a stem cell or donor lymphocyte infusion donor (not recorded which). It is not recorded whose cells these are; they may come from a transplant donor.

This clonotype was counted a few times. The gene calls are TRBV5-1 and TRBJ2-3, with 8 bases fitting TRBD2. The CDR3 is 15 residues long. The V gene's germline CDR1 is SGHRS and CDR2 YFSETQ. Unmatched junction bases numbered 7, after V lost 4 bases and J lost 3 bases. The CDR3 loop is CASSISGEGTDTQYF. CDR3 DNA: TGCGCCAGCAGCATTAGCGGGGAAGGGACAGATACGCAGTATTTT. The full variable domain, with the rest looked up from reference TRBV5-1 and TRBJ2-3, is KAGVTQTPRYLIKTRGQQVTLSCSPISGHRSVSWYQQTPGQGLQFLFEYFSETQRNKGNFPGRFSGRQFSNSRSEMNVSTLELGDSALYLCASSISGEGTDTQYFGPGTRLTVL.

The genes are TRBV20-1 and TRBJ1-3; TRBD1 matches at 7 bases. The CDR3 length is 14 residues. Germline loops: CDR1 DFQATT, CDR2 SNEGSKA (reference sequence). The ends lost 3 bases at V and 11 bases at J; junction bases unmatched: 13. The CDR3 here is CSARARQGDLSIYF. CDR3 bases: TGCAGTGCTAGGGCTAGACAGGGTGATCTGTCCATATATTTT.